A selection of T cell receptor beta chains follows, all from one sample in a study of blood T cell repertoires in COVID-19. The assay was immunoSEQ multiplex PCR, and TCRdb's table has in-frame clones only and misses some. Here the sample spans about 19,000 clones, roughly 88% being singletons. Input material: peripheral blood. The receptors were gathered from a human donor in a cohort sampled during active COVID-19. Each CDR3 is given with its conserved first and last residue. A D gene is named only where the DNA matches it firmly. Only some rows state a clone size, as once, few, many or a class for expanded clones.

J: TRBJ2-1
D: TRBD1
V: TRBV13
size: NA
DNA: TGTGCCAGCAGTCCGGGGACAGGGGGCTACAATGAGCAGTTCTTC
CDR3: CASSPGTGGYNEQFF

J: TRBJ2-1
D: NA
V: TRBV19
size: NA
DNA: TGTGCCAGTAGTATTCATCCGGGGACTGGGCTCAATGAGCAGTTCTTC
CDR3: CASSIHPGTGLNEQFF

J: TRBJ2-5
D: TRBD2
V: TRBV15
size: NA
DNA: TGTGCCACCAGCAAAGGTAGCGGGGACCAAGAGACCCAGTACTTC
CDR3: CATSKGSGDQETQYF

J: TRBJ2-1
D: TRBD1
V: TRBV7-6
size: NA
DNA: TGTGCCAGCAGGCCGGGACAGGGCTACAATGAGCAGTTCTTC
CDR3: CASRPGQGYNEQFF

J: TRBJ2-3
D: TRBD1
V: TRBV6-4
size: NA
DNA: TGTGCCAGCAGTATCGGGACAGGGGGCACAGATACGCAGTATTTT
CDR3: CASSIGTGGTDTQYF

J: TRBJ1-2
D: NA
V: TRBV12-3/TRBV12-4
size: NA
DNA: TGTGCCAGCAGTCCCGCGGAGGGCTATGGCTACACCTTC
CDR3: CASSPAEGYGYTF

J: TRBJ2-7
D: NA
V: TRBV5-5
size: NA
DNA: TGTGCCAGCAGCCCGGAGGCTTTCCCGAGCTACGAGCAGTACTTC
CDR3: CASSPEAFPSYEQYF

J: TRBJ1-3
D: NA
V: TRBV6-5
size: NA
DNA: TGTGCCAGCAGGAGGAGTTCCGTCTCTGGAAACACCATATATTTT
CDR3: CASRRSSVSGNTIYF

J: TRBJ2-3
D: TRBD2
V: TRBV2
size: NA
DNA: TGTGCCGGCTCGGCGGGAGGCACAGATACGCAGTATTTT
CDR3: CAGSAGGTDTQYF

J: TRBJ2-3
D: NA
V: TRBV3-1/TRBV3-2
size: NA
DNA: TGTGCCAGCAGCCAAGGGGAGGCAGATACGCAGTATTTT
CDR3: CASSQGEADTQYF

J: TRBJ2-3
D: NA
V: TRBV5-8
size: NA
DNA: TGTGCCAGCACCACCATTCTTCCAGGCACAGATACGCAGTATTTT
CDR3: CASTTILPGTDTQYF

J: TRBJ2-1
D: NA
V: TRBV3-1/TRBV3-2
size: NA
DNA: TGTGCCAGCAGAACCGACAGGTACAATGAGCAGTTCTTC
CDR3: CASRTDRYNEQFF

J: TRBJ1-2
D: NA
V: TRBV29-1
size: NA
DNA: TGCAGCGTTGGGGCGATCTATGGCTACACCTTC
CDR3: CSVGAIYGYTF

J: TRBJ1-3
D: NA
V: TRBV28
size: once
DNA: TGTGCCAGCAGCCTATCCCAGGTCCCCGGCTCTGGAAACACCATATATTTT
CDR3: CASSLSQVPGSGNTIYF

J: TRBJ2-7
D: TRBD1
V: TRBV4-2
size: NA
DNA: TGTGCCAGCAGCCAAGAAGGGACAGACTACTACGAGCAGTACTTC
CDR3: CASSQEGTDYYEQYF

J: TRBJ1-1
D: TRBD1
V: TRBV28
size: NA
DNA: TGTGCCAGCAGTAACGGACAGGGTAACACTGAAGCTTTCTTT
CDR3: CASSNGQGNTEAFF

J: TRBJ2-1
D: TRBD2
V: TRBV4-1
size: few
DNA: TGCGCCAGCAGCCGCGGGACTAGCGGGGTCTACAATGAGCAGTTCTTC
CDR3: CASSRGTSGVYNEQFF

J: TRBJ2-1
D: NA
V: TRBV7-8
size: NA
DNA: TGTGCCAGCACCGACACCTCCTACAATGAGCAGTTCTTC
CDR3: CASTDTSYNEQFF

J: TRBJ2-3
D: TRBD2
V: TRBV6-1
size: NA
DNA: TGTGCCAGCAGTGGAAGGACTAGCGGCCTCGCAGATACGCAGTATTTT
CDR3: CASSGRTSGLADTQYF

J: TRBJ1-5
D: TRBD1
V: TRBV6-5
size: NA
DNA: TGTGCCAGCAGTCGGACAGGTAGCCAGCCCCAGCATTTT
CDR3: CASSRTGSQPQHF

J: TRBJ2-5
D: TRBD2
V: TRBV28
size: NA
DNA: TGTGCCAGCAGTTCCGGGACTAGCGGGAGGGTAGGGGAGACCCAGTACTTC
CDR3: CASSSGTSGRVGETQYF

J: TRBJ1-2
D: NA
V: TRBV19
size: NA
DNA: TGTGCCAGTAGTGAAAGGGACTCCGTCTCCCACGGCTACACCTTC
CDR3: CASSERDSVSHGYTF

J: TRBJ1-2
D: NA
V: TRBV28
size: NA
DNA: TGTGCCAGCAGCCTCCATGCGGGGGGGCGGGGCTACACCTTC
CDR3: CASSLHAGGRGYTF

J: TRBJ1-2
D: NA
V: TRBV5-1
size: NA
DNA: TGCGCCAGCAGCTTAACCCCAGGGGCAGACTATGGCTACACCTTC
CDR3: CASSLTPGADYGYTF

J: TRBJ1-3
D: TRBD1
V: TRBV24-1
size: NA
DNA: TGTGCCACCAGTGATACCGACAGGGGTGGAAACACCATATATTTT
CDR3: CATSDTDRGGNTIYF

J: TRBJ2-2
D: TRBD1
V: TRBV19
size: NA
DNA: TGTGCCAGTAAGAATGGGGGACAGACCTACACCGGGGAGCTGTTTTTT
CDR3: CASKNGGQTYTGELFF

J: TRBJ2-5
D: TRBD2
V: TRBV25-1
size: NA
DNA: TGTGCCAGCAGTGCCCTAGCGGGGCAAGAGACCCAGTACTTC
CDR3: CASSALAGQETQYF

J: TRBJ2-5
D: NA
V: TRBV4-1
size: NA
DNA: TGCGCCAGCAGCCAAGAAGGGGGTGGCATGGCGGCCCAGTACTTC
CDR3: CASSQEGGGMAAQYF

J: TRBJ2-2
D: TRBD1
V: TRBV5-4
size: once
DNA: TGTGCCAGCAGCCTCAGGGGGCCGGGCACCGGGGAGCTGTTTTTT
CDR3: CASSLRGPGTGELFF

J: TRBJ2-2
D: NA
V: TRBV7-5
size: NA
DNA: TGTGCCAGAAGCGGGGAAGGGACAGGGATCACCGGGGAGCTGTTTTTT
CDR3: CARSGEGTGITGELFF

J: TRBJ1-4
D: NA
V: TRBV9
size: NA
DNA: TGTGCCAGCAGCGTAGGGGAGATAATTAATGAAAAACTGTTTTTT
CDR3: CASSVGEIINEKLFF

J: TRBJ2-3
D: NA
V: TRBV19
size: NA
DNA: TGTGCCAGTAGTATGGGCGCGGGATCGATGGCAGATACGCAGTATTTT
CDR3: CASSMGAGSMADTQYF

J: TRBJ1-5
D: NA
V: TRBV19
size: NA
DNA: TGTGCCAGTAGTATCCAATTTGGCCAGCCCCAGCATTTT
CDR3: CASSIQFGQPQHF

J: TRBJ1-6
D: TRBD1
V: TRBV29-1
size: NA
DNA: TGCAGCGTCGGAGGGACAGGGGACTCCTCACCCCTCCACTTT
CDR3: CSVGGTGDSSPLHF

J: TRBJ2-3
D: TRBD1
V: TRBV7-3
size: NA
DNA: TGTGCCAGCAGCTTCGGGACAGCGGCAGATACGCAGTATTTT
CDR3: CASSFGTAADTQYF

J: TRBJ2-7
D: TRBD1
V: TRBV28
size: NA
DNA: TGTGCCAGCCAGGACAGGGACGGGTACGAGCAGTACTTC
CDR3: CASQDRDGYEQYF

J: TRBJ1-1
D: NA
V: TRBV5-1
size: NA
DNA: TGCGCCAGCAGGTGGGGGACAAGGGAAGCTTTCTTT
CDR3: CASRWGTREAFF

J: TRBJ2-5
D: TRBD2
V: TRBV19
size: NA
DNA: TGTGCCAGTATTGCCCCGCGTATTAGCGGGAGTTTCGAGACCCAGTACTTC
CDR3: CASIAPRISGSFETQYF

J: TRBJ2-7
D: TRBD1
V: TRBV7-2
size: NA
DNA: TGTGCCAGCAGCTTACGTCAGGGGGCTGATTACGAGCAGTACTTC
CDR3: CASSLRQGADYEQYF

J: TRBJ2-1
D: TRBD2
V: TRBV10-3
size: NA
DNA: TGTGCCATCAGTGAACGGGGACTAGCGGCCTACAATGAGCAGTTCTTC
CDR3: CAISERGLAAYNEQFF